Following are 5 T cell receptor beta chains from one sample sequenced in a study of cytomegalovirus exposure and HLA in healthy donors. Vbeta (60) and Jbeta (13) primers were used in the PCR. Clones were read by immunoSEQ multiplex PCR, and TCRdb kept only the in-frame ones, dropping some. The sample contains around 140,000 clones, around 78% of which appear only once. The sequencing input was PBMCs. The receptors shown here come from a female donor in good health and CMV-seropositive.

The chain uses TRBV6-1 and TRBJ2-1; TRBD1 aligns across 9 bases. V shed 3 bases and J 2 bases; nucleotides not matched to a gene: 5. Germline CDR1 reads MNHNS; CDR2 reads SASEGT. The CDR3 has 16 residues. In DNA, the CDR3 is TGTGCCAGCAGTGAGGACAGGGGAGGCGCCTACAATGAGCAGTTCTTC. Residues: CASSEDRGGAYNEQFF.

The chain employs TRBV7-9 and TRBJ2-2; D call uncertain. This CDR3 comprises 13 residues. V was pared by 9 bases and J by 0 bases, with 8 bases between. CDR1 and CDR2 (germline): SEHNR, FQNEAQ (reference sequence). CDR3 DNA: TGTGCCAGAAGCGTTACGAACACCGGGGAGCTGTTTTTT. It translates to CARSVTNTGELFF.

CDR3 DNA sequence: TGTGCCAGCAGTCCACAGGGGGCAAACACTGAAGCTTTCTTT. The encoded protein is CASSPQGANTEAFF. The chain links TRBV6-6 to TRBJ1-1, with 9 bases lining up with TRBD1. Germline V gene data show CDR1 as MNHNY and CDR2 as SVGAGI (reference sequence). The CDR3 has 14 amino acids. V lost 5 bases to trimming and J lost 2 bases; unmatched junction nucleotides: 3.

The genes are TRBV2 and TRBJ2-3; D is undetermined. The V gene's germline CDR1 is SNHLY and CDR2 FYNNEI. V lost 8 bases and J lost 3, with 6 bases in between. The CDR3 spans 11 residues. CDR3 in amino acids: CASHRTDTQYF. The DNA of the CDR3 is TGTGCCAGCCACAGAACAGATACGCAGTATTTT.

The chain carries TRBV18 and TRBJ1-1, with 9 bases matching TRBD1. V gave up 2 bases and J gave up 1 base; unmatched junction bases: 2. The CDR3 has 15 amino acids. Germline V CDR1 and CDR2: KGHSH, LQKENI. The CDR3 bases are TGTGCCAGCTCACCAAAGGACAGGGGGAACACTGAAGCTTTCTTT. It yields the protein CASSPKDRGNTEAFF.